A selection of T cell receptor beta chains follows, all from one sample in a study of T-cell reconstitution after alpha-beta-depleted transplantation in children. Each CDR3 protein is one row after TCRdb ran MiXCR on the PCR reads. The data hold some 110,000 distinct CDR3 sequences, with over 9% observed a single time. The source was PBMCs, collected before TCRalphabeta/CD19-depleted stem cell transplant. Receptors originate from a boy younger than 10 with acute lymphoblastic leukemia, due to receive a stem cell transplant. Each CDR3 is given with its conserved first and last residue. D genes are given only for firm matches. For some rows the clone size is stated as once, few or many, or as a class when expanded; others skip it.

V	size	J	D	CDR3	DNA
TRBV5-1	few	TRBJ2-1	TRBD2	CASKGTSYNEQFF	TGCGCCAGCAAGGGGACTAGCTACAATGAGCAGTTCTTC
TRBV29-1	many	TRBJ1-1	.	CSVEQGFEAFF	TGCAGCGTTGAACAGGGCTTTGAAGCTTTCTTT
TRBV20-1	few	TRBJ1-2	.	CSASQSGNYGYTF	TGCAGTGCAAGCCAATCCGGCAACTATGGCTACACCTTC
TRBV10-1	.	TRBJ2-2	.	CASSGDSAPGELFF	TGCGCCAGCAGTGGGGATAGTGCCCCCGGGGAGCTGTTTTTT
TRBV7-9	.	TRBJ2-2	.	CASSRHNGDTGELFF	TGTGCCAGCAGCCGACATAATGGGGACACCGGGGAGCTGTTTTTT
TRBV7-9	few	TRBJ1-4	.	CASSLGPQGKVERKLFF	TGTGCCAGCAGCTTAGGACCACAGGGTAAAGTTGAAAGAAAACTGTTTTTT
TRBV7-9	many	TRBJ2-3	TRBD2	CASSSDGRATDTQYF	TGTGCCAGCAGCTCTGACGGGAGGGCGACAGATACGCAGTATTTT
TRBV6-5	.	TRBJ2-5	TRBD2	CASSYSRAGGPETQYF	TGTGCCAGCAGTTACTCGAGGGCGGGAGGGCCGGAGACCCAGTACTTC
TRBV5-1	few	TRBJ2-7	TRBD2	CASSYRTSGNEQYF	TGCGCCAGCAGCTACCGGACTAGCGGGAACGAGCAGTACTTC
TRBV12-3/TRBV12-4	many	TRBJ2-1	.	CASSFGRVVYNEQFF	TGTGCCAGCAGTTTTGGCAGGGTGGTCTACAATGAGCAGTTCTTC
TRBV6-5	many	TRBJ1-1	.	CASSYSKTGNTEAFF	TGTGCCAGCAGTTACTCGAAAACAGGGAACACTGAAGCTTTCTTT
TRBV20-1	many	TRBJ2-7	.	CSARDHRGGYEQYF	TGCAGTGCTAGAGATCACAGGGGGGGTTACGAGCAGTACTTC
TRBV20-1	.	TRBJ2-7	.	CSARYPLGRDRTYEQYF	TGCAGTGCTAGATACCCTTTGGGGCGGGACCGGACCTACGAGCAGTACTTC
TRBV18	.	TRBJ1-5	.	CASSPSRSGNQPQHF	TGTGCCAGCTCCCCATCGAGGAGCGGCAATCAGCCCCAGCATTTT
TRBV7-9	few	TRBJ1-6	.	CASSASLTSPLHF	TGTGCCAGCAGCGCGTCATTGACTTCACCCCTCCACTTT
TRBV13	few	TRBJ2-7	.	CASSLESGYEQYF	TGTGCCAGCAGCTTAGAGTCAGGCTACGAGCAGTACTTC
TRBV5-1	many	TRBJ2-1	.	CASSLSSSYNEQFF	TGTGCCAGCTCCCTCTCAAGCTCCTACAATGAGCAGTTCTTC
TRBV20-1	few	TRBJ2-5	.	CSGKVQGRETQYF	TGCAGTGGGAAGGTCCAGGGTAGAGAGACCCAGTACTTC
TRBV3-1	many	TRBJ2-1	.	CASSPSGSSYNEQFF	TGTGCCAGCAGCCCCAGCGGTAGCTCCTACAATGAGCAGTTCTTC
TRBV4-2	few	TRBJ1-6	.	CASSHRDPNSPLHF	TGTGCCAGCAGCCACCGGGACCCTAATTCACCCCTCCACTTT
TRBV20-1	few	TRBJ2-4	.	CSARPGGNIQYF	TGCAGTGCTAGGCCCGGAGGAAACATTCAGTACTTC
TRBV7-6	few	TRBJ1-1	TRBD1	CASSWGTGLNTEAFF	TGTGCCAGCAGCTGGGGGACAGGCTTGAACACTGAAGCTTTCTTT
TRBV5-5	many	TRBJ2-7	.	CASSAGYEQYF	TGTGCCAGCAGCGCCGGCTACGAGCAGTACTTC
TRBV6-5	many	TRBJ2-3	TRBD2	CASSRDLLAAYTDTQYF	TGTGCCAGCAGTAGAGACCTTCTAGCGGCTTACACAGATACGCAGTATTTT
TRBV7-9	few	TRBJ2-3	TRBD1	CASSVGTGWSTDTQYF	TGTGCCAGCAGCGTCGGGACAGGGTGGAGCACAGATACGCAGTATTTT
TRBV7-2	.	TRBJ2-2	TRBD2	CASSFFVSGDTGELFF	TGTGCCAGCAGCTTTTTCGTTAGCGGGGACACCGGGGAGCTGTTTTTT
TRBV27	.	TRBJ1-3	.	CASSYTGSGNTIYF	TGTGCCAGCAGTTATACAGGCTCTGGAAACACCATATATTTT
TRBV7-2	.	TRBJ1-1	TRBD1	CASSLAGGQGTEAFF	TGTGCCAGCAGCTTAGCTGGTGGACAGGGCACTGAAGCTTTCTTT
TRBV6-1	.	TRBJ2-3	.	CASSRGGALADLDTDTQYF	TGTGCCAGCAGCCGTGGGGGCGCGCTAGCGGATTTAGACACAGATACGCAGTATTTT
TRBV5-1	few	TRBJ2-3	.	CASSSGGKKDTQYF	TGCGCCAGCAGCTCGGGGGGCAAGAAAGATACGCAGTATTTT
TRBV12-3/TRBV12-4	many	TRBJ1-1	TRBD1	CASSTGQGWDTEAFF	TGTGCCAGCAGTACGGGACAGGGGTGGGACACTGAAGCTTTCTTT
TRBV4-1	.	TRBJ2-6	TRBD1	CASSQALDRAFSGANVLTF	TGCGCCAGCAGCCAAGCCCTGGACAGGGCGTTCTCTGGGGCCAACGTCCTGACTTTC
TRBV11-3	.	TRBJ2-1	.	CASSWGGGRSSEQFF	TGTGCCAGCAGTTGGGGGGGCGGGAGAAGCAGTGAGCAGTTCTTC
TRBV12-3/TRBV12-4	many	TRBJ2-7	.	CASSWKAPNEQYF	TGTGCCAGCAGTTGGAAAGCTCCTAACGAGCAGTACTTC
TRBV5-1	few	TRBJ2-1	TRBD2	CASSLRAGGLYNEQFF	TGCGCCAGCAGCTTGCGGGCGGGAGGGCTCTACAATGAGCAGTTCTTC
TRBV20-1	many	TRBJ2-5	.	CSARDPRGNAETQYF	TGCAGTGCTAGAGATCCAAGAGGGAATGCGGAGACCCAGTACTTC
TRBV12-3/TRBV12-4	many	TRBJ2-1	TRBD1	CASSSRDRGVHEQFF	TGTGCCAGCAGTTCCCGGGACAGGGGCGTCCATGAGCAGTTCTTC
TRBV12-3/TRBV12-4	few	TRBJ2-7	TRBD2	CASSYLRTSGPGGQYF	TGTGCCAGCAGCTACCTAAGGACTAGCGGGCCGGGAGGGCAGTACTTC
TRBV29-1	many	TRBJ1-2	.	CSVQHDTNYGYTF	TGCAGCGTTCAACATGATACTAACTATGGCTACACCTTC
TRBV12-3/TRBV12-4	few	TRBJ1-6	.	CASCSLVTNSPLHF	TGTGCCAGCTGTTCCCTAGTCACCAATTCACCCCTCCACTTT
TRBV20-1	few	TRBJ1-5	.	CSASRAGNNQPQHF	TGCAGTGCTAGTAGGGCTGGAAACAATCAGCCCCAGCATTTT
TRBV9	few	TRBJ2-1	TRBD1	CASSFRDRGLDQFF	TGTGCCAGCAGCTTCCGGGACAGGGGGCTCGATCAGTTCTTC
TRBV10-1	.	TRBJ2-5	TRBD2	CASSLGLAGTQETQYF	TGCGCCAGCAGCCTCGGACTAGCGGGGACCCAAGAGACCCAGTACTTC
TRBV29-1	.	TRBJ1-1	TRBD1	CSVASGQGDTEAFF	TGCAGCGTTGCCTCTGGACAGGGAGACACTGAAGCTTTCTTT
TRBV7-8	many	TRBJ2-5	TRBD2	CASSLRLAGSLRTQYF	TGTGCCAGCAGCTTAAGACTAGCGGGGTCACTGCGAACCCAGTACTTC
TRBV2	many	TRBJ2-1	.	CASSDGSSQQFF	TGTGCCAGCAGTGATGGTTCTAGCCAGCAGTTCTTC
TRBV11-2	.	TRBJ2-1	.	CASSLEGRRTYNEQFF	TGTGCCAGCAGCTTAGAGGGGCGAAGGACCTACAATGAGCAGTTCTTC
TRBV20-1	many	TRBJ2-3	TRBD1	CSARSGQGFYTQYF	TGCAGTGCTAGGTCGGGACAGGGGTTTTATACGCAGTATTTT
TRBV4-1	many	TRBJ2-7	TRBD1	CASSQISGTGLRKQYF	TGCGCCAGCAGCCAAATATCCGGGACAGGTCTTAGGAAGCAGTACTTC
TRBV20-1	many	TRBJ2-1	TRBD2	CSARRGGRVSYNEQFF	TGCAGTGCTAGACGTGGCGGGAGGGTCTCCTACAATGAGCAGTTCTTC
TRBV9	.	TRBJ2-3	TRBD1	CASSVNPRQGDTDTQYF	TGTGCCAGCAGCGTTAACCCCAGACAGGGCGATACAGATACGCAGTATTTT
TRBV6-5	few	TRBJ2-4	TRBD2	CASSYGSGGTKNIQYF	TGTGCCAGCAGTTACGGGAGCGGGGGGACCAAAAACATTCAGTACTTC
TRBV3-1	few	TRBJ1-5	.	CASSLTSWDQPQHF	TGTGCCAGCAGCCTAACATCCTGGGATCAGCCCCAGCATTTT